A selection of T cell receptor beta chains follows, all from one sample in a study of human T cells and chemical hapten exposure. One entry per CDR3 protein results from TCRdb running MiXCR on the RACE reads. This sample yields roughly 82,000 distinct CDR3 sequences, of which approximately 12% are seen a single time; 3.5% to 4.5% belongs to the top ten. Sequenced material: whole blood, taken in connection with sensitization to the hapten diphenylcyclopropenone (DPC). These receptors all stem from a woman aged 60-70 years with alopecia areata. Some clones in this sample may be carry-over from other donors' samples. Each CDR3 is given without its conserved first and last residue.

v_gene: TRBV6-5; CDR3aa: ASSYYPLDREVYNSPLH
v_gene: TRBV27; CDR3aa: ASSPDRDPLNTEAF
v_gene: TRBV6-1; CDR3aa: ASSEAPGDGAF
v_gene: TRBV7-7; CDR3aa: ASSLLGETQY
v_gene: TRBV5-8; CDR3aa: ASSSGDSQWDEQF
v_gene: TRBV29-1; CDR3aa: SGARGGRETQY
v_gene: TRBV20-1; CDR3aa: SARMGGGYT
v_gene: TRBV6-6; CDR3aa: ASSSRSVGDNTEAF
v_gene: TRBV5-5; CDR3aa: ASSPGHSYTQY
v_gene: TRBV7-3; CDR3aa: ASSLTPNTGELF
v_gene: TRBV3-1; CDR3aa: ASSQGAGRYNSPLH
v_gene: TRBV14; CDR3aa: ASSRGTPIYNEQF
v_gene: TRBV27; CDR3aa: ASSPVNSNQPQH
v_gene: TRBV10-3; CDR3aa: AISSGTGGEKLF
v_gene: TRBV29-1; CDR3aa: SVDGGTSRGYT
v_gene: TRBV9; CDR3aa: ASSANEASSYEQY
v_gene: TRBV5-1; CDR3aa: ASSWTGSSGWGYT
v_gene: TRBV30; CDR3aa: AWSVSGEQY
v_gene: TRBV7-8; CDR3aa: ASSLVGKLAGIDDEQF
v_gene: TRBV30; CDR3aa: AWSVGHHYEQY
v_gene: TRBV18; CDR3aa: ASSPPAEETQY
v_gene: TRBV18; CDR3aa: ASSPPGQGVFDQPQH
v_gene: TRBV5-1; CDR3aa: ASGTGQANEKLF
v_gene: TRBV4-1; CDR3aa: ASSQTDYGYT
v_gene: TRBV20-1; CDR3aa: SATGVEFSYEQY
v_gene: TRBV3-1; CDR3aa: ASSQVEGYGYT
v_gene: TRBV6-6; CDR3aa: ASSYLQGTEAF
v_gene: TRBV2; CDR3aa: ASRGRGVNTEAF
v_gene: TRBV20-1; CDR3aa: SAPTISMNTEAF
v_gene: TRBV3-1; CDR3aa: ASSQGPVALH
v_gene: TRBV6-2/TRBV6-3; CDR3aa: ASRPAGSANYGYT
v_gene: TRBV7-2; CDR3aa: ASSNTGARTDTQY